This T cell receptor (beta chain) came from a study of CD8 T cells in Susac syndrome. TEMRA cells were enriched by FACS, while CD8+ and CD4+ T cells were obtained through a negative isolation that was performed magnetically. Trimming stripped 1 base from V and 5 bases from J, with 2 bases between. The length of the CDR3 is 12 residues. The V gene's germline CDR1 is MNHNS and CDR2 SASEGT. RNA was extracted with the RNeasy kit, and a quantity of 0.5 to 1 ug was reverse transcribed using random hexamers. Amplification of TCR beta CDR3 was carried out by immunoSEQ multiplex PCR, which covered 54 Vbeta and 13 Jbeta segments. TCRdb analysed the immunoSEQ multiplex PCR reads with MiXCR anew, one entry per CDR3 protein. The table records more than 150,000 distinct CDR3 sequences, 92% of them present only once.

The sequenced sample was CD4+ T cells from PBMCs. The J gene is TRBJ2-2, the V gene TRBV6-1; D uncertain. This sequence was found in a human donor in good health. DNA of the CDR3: TGTGCCAGCAGTGAAGGGACCGGGGAGCTGTTTTTT. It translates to CASSEGTGELFF.